This TCR beta chain was identified during a study of regulatory T cells in long-lasting Graves disease. Germline V gene sequence: CDR1 LNHNV, CDR2 YYDKDF (reference sequence). V shed 8 bases and J 6 bases; nucleotides not matched to a gene: 9. CDR3 length: 13 amino acids. Relying on iRepertoire HTBI primers and Arm-PCR of CDR3 regions, the team built TCR beta libraries. TCRdb passed the multiplex PCR reads through MiXCR, listing each CDR3 protein once. The sample lists 430,000 or so distinct CDR3 sequences; approximately 22% were seen once. Time point meaning: persistent/refractory GD, antithyroid drugs over 5 years with positive TRAb. PBMC RNA was the source of the TCR library.

The receptor comes from a female donor with Graves disease. The material was peripheral blood mononuclear cells (PBMCs), obtained when the disease was refractory, from a patient treated with antithyroid drugs. The gene calls are TRBV15 and TRBJ2-7; 8 positions agree with TRBD2. The CDR3 DNA reads TGTGCCACCGGCGGGGGGCGGTTGGGCGAGCAGTACTTC. Its translation: CATGGGRLGEQYF.